Listed below are T cell receptor beta chains from one sample, sequenced in a study of T-cell reconstitution after alpha-beta-depleted transplantation in children. TCRdb ran MiXCR on the PCR reads and lists one entry per CDR3 protein. The sample includes fewer than 700,000 distinct CDR3 sequences, roughly 13% of them seen just once. Sequenced here: PBMCs, mostly from graft donor cells, sampled 360 days after TCRalphabeta/CD19-depleted stem cell transplant. Every receptor here comes from a male patient between 10 and 17 years old who had a stem cell transplant for acute myeloid leukemia, so the T cells may come from the graft donor. CDR3s include the opening cysteine and the closing phenylalanine or tryptophan. Fields, in order: V gene, D gene, J gene, clone size, CDR3 protein, CDR3 DNA. The D gene is left open where the match is weak. Where a row states a size, it is once, few, many or the class of an expanded clone; other rows omit it.

>TRBV7-9|NA|TRBJ2-5|many
CASSPRTVQETQYF
TGTGCCAGCAGCCCCCGGACCGTTCAAGAGACCCAGTACTTC
>TRBV7-4|NA|TRBJ2-3|few
CASSLKSLSSTDTQYF
TGTGCCAGCAGCTTAAAATCTCTGTCTAGCACAGATACGCAGTATTTT
>TRBV6-2/TRBV6-3|NA|TRBJ2-5|NA
CASTFGGALGETQYF
TGTGCCAGCACCTTCGGAGGGGCGCTTGGGGAGACCCAGTACTTC
>TRBV7-2|NA|TRBJ2-7|few
CASSLRGPAGVFEQYF
TGTGCCAGCAGCTTAAGAGGGCCTGCGGGCGTTTTCGAGCAGTACTTC
>TRBV20-1|TRBD2|TRBJ2-1|many
CSGYPSGAGEQFF
TGCAGTGGTTATCCTAGCGGGGCGGGTGAGCAGTTCTTC
>TRBV19|NA|TRBJ2-3|NA
CASSPPALVGTDTQYF
TGTGCCAGTAGCCCACCGGCTCTAGTGGGCACAGATACGCAGTATTTT
>TRBV20-1|NA|TRBJ1-1|few
CSAPSGYGGHTEAFF
TGCAGTGCCCCCAGCGGTTATGGGGGCCACACTGAAGCTTTCTTT
>TRBV11-1|TRBD2|TRBJ2-5|many
CASSYGLAGVQETQYF
TGTGCCAGCAGTTACGGACTAGCGGGAGTACAAGAGACCCAGTACTTC
>TRBV29-1|NA|TRBJ1-3|few
CSAGGAGRNTIYF
TGCAGCGCCGGGGGAGCAGGCAGAAACACCATATATTTT
>TRBV14|NA|TRBJ2-1|NA
CASSQVGQGRVEQFF
TGTGCCAGCAGCCAAGTAGGGCAGGGTAGGGTTGAGCAGTTCTTC
>TRBV4-3|TRBD1|TRBJ2-3|few
CASSQGGTGISDTQYF
TGCGCCAGCAGCCAAGGGGGGACAGGTATCTCAGATACGCAGTATTTT
>TRBV24-1|NA|TRBJ2-2|NA
CATSDLLGSTGELFF
TGTGCCACCAGTGATTTGTTAGGGAGCACCGGGGAGCTGTTTTTT
>TRBV25-1|NA|TRBJ2-3|many
CASSEVGTQYF
TGTGCCAGCAGTGAAGTAGGTACGCAGTATTTT
>TRBV18|TRBD2|TRBJ2-1|NA
CASSPSSGYSYNEQFF
TGTGCCAGCTCACCTTCTAGCGGCTACTCCTACAATGAGCAGTTCTTC
>TRBV28|TRBD1|TRBJ1-1|many
CASSGTVNTEAFF
TGTGCCAGCAGTGGGACAGTGAACACTGAAGCTTTCTTT
>TRBV7-8|NA|TRBJ2-7|few
CASSLALGGVPEQYF
TGTGCCAGCAGCTTAGCCTTGGGGGGAGTCCCCGAGCAGTACTTC
>TRBV7-3|TRBD1|TRBJ1-1|NA
CASSLTRPGQGNMNTEAFF
TGTGCCAGCAGCTTAACCAGACCGGGACAGGGCAACATGAACACTGAAGCTTTCTTT
>TRBV25-1|NA|TRBJ2-7|few
CASRLGGPYSYEQYF
TGTGCCAGCAGGCTGGGGGGCCCCTATTCCTACGAGCAGTACTTC
>TRBV28|NA|TRBJ1-1|many
CASSLASGGTEAFF
TGTGCCAGCAGTTTGGCGTCCGGCGGGACTGAAGCTTTCTTT
>TRBV12-3/TRBV12-4|TRBD1|TRBJ1-1|NA
CASSRQGARTEAFF
TGTGCCAGCAGCAGACAGGGGGCGAGGACTGAAGCTTTCTTT
>TRBV20-1|TRBD1|TRBJ2-1|few
CSARDWGQGGNEQFF
TGCAGTGCTAGAGATTGGGGACAGGGTGGCAATGAGCAGTTCTTC
>TRBV7-2|NA|TRBJ2-1|NA
CASSLSWSSYNEQFF
TGTGCCAGCAGCTTATCATGGAGCTCCTACAATGAGCAGTTCTTC
>TRBV20-1|NA|TRBJ2-1|few
CSARDRGQRYNEQFF
TGCAGTGCTAGAGATCGAGGACAGCGCTACAATGAGCAGTTCTTC
>TRBV6-2/TRBV6-3|NA|TRBJ1-1|NA
CASSPGPGDAAEAFF
TGTGCCAGCAGTCCAGGGCCAGGGGATGCGGCTGAAGCTTTCTTT